This T cell receptor (beta chain) was identified in a study of PD-L1 blockade in urothelial cancer. Germline V CDR1 and CDR2: WNHNN, SYGVQD (reference sequence). The V gene lost 7 bases and the J gene lost 5 bases, with 21 bases spanning the gap. CDR3 length: 15 residues. Libraries were prepared by immunoSEQ multiplex PCR; TCRdb keeps only in-frame clonotypes and omits some of them. The table records about 38,000 clones, 75% to 90% of them present only once. Time point denoted: peripheral blood 6 weeks after treatment start. The clonotype originates from a man in his 60s with urothelial cancer. The sequenced sample was PBMCs, obtained around atezolizumab (anti-PD-L1) treatment. This chain joins TRBV10-1 and TRBJ2-7; D is possibly TRBD1 (6 bases). CDR3 DNA: TGCGCCAGCATGGTCGGTATAATTACAGGGAACGAGCAGTACTTC. Translating gives CASMVGIITGNEQYF.